Shown below are 15 T cell receptor beta chains from a single sample sequenced in a study of blood T cells in healthy people across ages. Through a sample-barcoded 5' primer and a J-beta primer mix, a second PCR was run for roughly 6 to 11 cycles. TCRdb reprocessed the 5' RACE reads via MiXCR and lists one record per CDR3 protein. The table shows about 1.7 million distinct CDR3 sequences, with over 25% occurring only once. The sequenced material came from blood. Receptors were obtained from a woman in her twenties or thirties in good health.

The V and J genes are TRBV4-1 and TRBJ1-5, with 8 bases fitting TRBD1. Germline values: CDR1 MGHRA, CDR2 YSYEKL. The CDR3 loop spans 18 amino acids. The J segment lost 9 bases and the V segment lost 1 base, leaving 17 bases of the junction unmatched. The CDR3 region is CASSQALLMGDRGGPQHF. CDR3 sequence (DNA): TGCGCCAGCAGCCAAGCCCTGCTAATGGGTGACAGGGGAGGGCCCCAGCATTTT.

The chain joins TRBV20-1 to TRBJ2-1, with 8 nucleotides matching TRBD2. This CDR3 contains 15 residues. The germline V gene encodes CDR1 DFQATT and CDR2 SNEGSKA (reference sequence). V lost 6 bases and J lost 7; bases outside the gene matches: 14. In DNA, the CDR3 is TGCAGTGCCCCATCTCCGAGCGGGGGAGAGAATGAGCAGTTCTTC. It codes for CSAPSPSGGENEQFF.

V usage is TRBV3-1 and J usage is TRBJ2-7, with 8 nucleotides matching TRBD2. The closer fit of TRBJ2-5 to the DNA end suggests the J call may be wrong. The CDR3 totals 16 residues. Germline V gives CDR1 LGHDT, CDR2 YNNKEL (reference sequence). The CDR3 protein is CASSHQAGGSQETQYF. Written as DNA, the CDR3 is TGTGCCAGCAGCCACCAGGCGGGGGGAAGCCAAGAGACCCAGTACTTC.

This clonotype was seen a few times. The genes are TRBV27 and TRBJ1-1, with D possibly TRBD1 on 5 matching bases. Trimming took off 5 bases at V and 3 bases at J, with 22 bases between the two ends. The CDR3 totals 17 residues. Germline V gene lookup returns CDR1 MNHEY and CDR2 SMNVEV (reference sequence). CDR3 DNA: TGTGCCAGCAGTCCCCACAGGTCGTTCTCGGGGTACACTGAAGCTTTCTTT. Encoded protein: CASSPHRSFSGYTEAFF.

This clonotype was counted many times. The chain employs TRBV11-2 and TRBJ2-1; 9 bases line up with TRBD2. Germline V lookup: CDR1 SGHAT, CDR2 FQNNGV. The CDR3 contains 16 residues. V lost 1 base and J lost 4; bases outside the gene matches: 5. CDR3 amino acids: CASSLAAGGPYNEQFF. CDR3 nucleotide sequence: TGTGCCAGCAGCTTAGCGGCGGGGGGGCCTTACAATGAGCAGTTCTTC.

This clonotype was counted ten times or more. The chain joins TRBV3-1 to TRBJ2-1; 7 positions agree with TRBD2. The J segment lost 0 bases and the V segment lost 8 bases, leaving 7 bases of the junction unmatched. Germline values: CDR1 LGHDT, CDR2 YNNKEL (reference sequence). This CDR3 contains 15 residues. Here the CDR3 DNA reads TGTGCCAGCTCAAGGGACTACGACTCCTACAATGAGCAGTTCTTC. Translating gives CASSRDYDSYNEQFF.

For this clonotype: A much larger clone sits a single nucleotide away, making a read error possible. The chain couples TRBV7-6 to TRBJ2-5; D possibly corresponds to TRBD2 (5 bases). CDR3 length: 15 residues. Germline CDR1 reads SGHVS; CDR2 reads FNYEAQ. Between the trimmed V and J ends, which lost 2 bases and 0 bases, there was a span of 10 bases. CDR3 in DNA: TGTGCCAGCAGCTTATTAAGAGGGAACCAAGAGACCCAGTACTTC. Translation gives CASSLLRGNQETQYF.

The chain couples TRBV12-3 or TRBV12-4 to TRBJ2-6, with D unresolved. The CDR3 sequence is 15 residues long. The V end was cut by 6 bases, the J end by 1 base, with 10 bases between. In nucleotides, the CDR3 is TGTGCCAGCAGCTTCCTCGGGTCTGGGGCCAACGTCCTGACTTTC. Translation gives CASSFLGSGANVLTF.

This clonotype has ten or more counts. The chain uses TRBV5-1 and TRBJ2-1; 9 nucleotides line up with TRBD1. CDR3 length equals 15 residues. V trimming: 5 bases; J trimming: 3 bases; junction bases outside the gene matches: 6. Germline values: CDR1 SGHRS, CDR2 YFSETQ. CDR3 loop: CASRRPGQGYNEQFF. CDR3 DNA sequence: TGCGCCAGCAGACGTCCGGGACAGGGCTACAATGAGCAGTTCTTC.

This clonotype was observed a handful of times. This sequence joins TRBV27 and TRBJ2-7; 10 bases match TRBD1. Germline assignment: CDR1 MNHEY and CDR2 SMNVEV (reference sequence). V gave up 6 bases and J gave up 5 bases; unmatched junction bases: 22. CDR3 length: 19 amino acids. The CDR3 DNA follows: TGTGCCAGCAGCCGGGAGCCATTCCGACAGGGGGCCGGTAAAGACGAGCAGTACTTC. Translated, it gives CASSREPFRQGAGKDEQYF.

On this clonotype: Sequence at one end of the junction differs from germline and may be a read error. The chain is built from TRBV28 and TRBJ1-2; D is ambiguous. The germline CDR1 and CDR2 sequences are MDHEN and SYDVKM. The CDR3 totals 13 residues. CDR3 nucleotides: TGTGCCAGCAGGACTGGTGGCATCTATGGCCACACCTTC. Encoded protein: CASRTGGIYGHTF.

This clonotype was counted a few times. This chain connects TRBV6-1 to TRBJ2-7; 8 bases agree with TRBD2. Unmatched junction bases numbered 10, after V lost 5 bases and J lost 7 bases. CDR3 size: 14 residues. CDR1 is MNHNS and CDR2 is SASEGT in the germline V gene. CDR3 coding DNA: TGTGCCAGCAGTCCCTCGACAGGCGGGGGGGAGCAGTACTTC. It encodes CASSPSTGGGEQYF.

V usage is TRBV6-6 and J usage is TRBJ1-3; D gene unclear. The CDR3 is 14 amino acids. The germline V and J ends were trimmed by 2 bases and 0 bases, with 5 bases remaining between them. The germline gives CDR1 MNHNY, CDR2 SVGAGI (reference sequence). CDR3 region: CASSYILSGNTIYF. CDR3 in DNA: TGTGCCAGCAGTTACATACTCTCTGGAAACACCATATATTTT.

This clonotype appeared many times. The CDR3: CSANKGEQETQYF. In DNA, the CDR3 is TGCAGTGCCAATAAGGGGGAACAAGAGACCCAGTACTTC. J is TRBJ2-5 and V is TRBV20-1, with a tentative D call TRBD1 (6 bases). Germline V gene lookup returns CDR1 DFQATT and CDR2 SNEGSKA (reference sequence). Trimming took 6 bases from V and 2 from J, leaving 13 bases between them. The CDR3 is made up of 13 amino acids.

The chain links TRBV5-1 to TRBJ1-2, with D hard to call. The CDR3 contains 13 residues. Trimming took off 6 bases at V and 1 base at J, with 10 bases between the two ends. Germline CDR1 reads SGHRS; CDR2 reads YFSETQ. CDR3 in amino acids: CASKKDDNYGYTF. CDR3 nucleotides: TGCGCCAGCAAGAAAGATGATAACTATGGCTACACCTTC.